A single sample gave rise to the 17 T cell receptor beta chains below, sequenced in a study of blood T cells in healthy people across ages. A sample-barcoded 5' primer and a J-beta primer mix were used in a second PCR of about 7 to 12 cycles. TCRdb called the 5' RACE reads again in MiXCR, with one record for every CDR3 protein. The sample consists of more than 900,000 distinct CDR3 sequences, under 35% of them appearing once. The same sample was also used in a study of T cells of mothers and their children.

The source material was blood. The receptors stem from a woman aged 40 to 50 in good health.

This sequence joins TRBV20-1 and TRBJ1-5; tentatively, D is TRBD1 (5 bases). The CDR3 totals 16 residues. V was shortened by 2 bases and J by 1 base, with 15 bases between the two germline ends. The germline CDR1 and CDR2 sequences are DFQATT and SNEGSKA (reference sequence). CDR3 sequence: CSARRIGAASNQPQHF. The CDR3, as DNA: TGCAGTGCTAGACGGATTGGGGCAGCCAGCAATCAGCCCCAGCATTTT.

This clonotype was counted many times. J is TRBJ1-2 and V is TRBV12-3 or TRBV12-4, with TRBD1 identical over 7 bases. V trimming: 4 bases; J trimming: 13 bases; junction bases outside the gene matches: 6. The CDR3 contains 11 residues. CDR3 nucleotides: TGTGCCAGCAGTTCGGCGACAGGGTTCACCTTC. Translating it yields CASSSATGFTF.

This clonotype came up a few times. The chain is built from TRBV27 and TRBJ1-4, with D hard to call. Trimming cost V 6 bases and J 0 bases, with 11 bases left between them. This CDR3 is 15 amino acids long. CDR1 MNHEY and CDR2 SMNVEV come from the germline V gene (reference sequence). The CDR3 bases are TGTGCCAGCAGACCGCTCCCTGCAACTAATGAAAAACTGTTTTTT. Protein product: CASRPLPATNEKLFF.

This clonotype was counted ten times or more. The chain combines TRBV7-2 with TRBJ2-1; the D gene is possibly TRBD1 (6 bases). The CDR3 is 16 amino acids. The V end was cut by 4 bases, the J end by 4 bases, with 17 bases between. CDR1 and CDR2 from the germline V gene are SGHTA and FQGNSA. The CDR3 here is CASSYRPPTGYNEQFF. CDR3 DNA: TGTGCCAGCAGCTACCGACCTCCTACAGGGTACAATGAGCAGTTCTTC. The whole variable domain, filled in from reference TRBV7-2 and TRBJ2-1, reads GAGVSQSPSNKVTEKGKDVELRCDPISGHTALYWYRQSLGQGLEFLIYFQGNSAPDKSGLPSDRFSAERTGGSVSTLTIQRTQQEDSAVYLCASSYRPPTGYNEQFFGPGTRLTVL.

This clonotype showed up just a few times. The V and J genes are TRBV5-5 and TRBJ1-4; 7 positions agree with TRBD1. Per germline, CDR1 SGHKS and CDR2 YYEKEE (reference sequence). J lost 8 bases, V lost 4 bases, and 8 bases had no gene match. The CDR3 is made up of 14 amino acids. The CDR3 here is CASSRGGTDEKLFF. CDR3 in DNA: TGTGCCAGCAGCCGGGGAGGGACAGACGAAAAACTGTTTTTT.

The chain uses TRBV20-1 and TRBJ2-1; 7 nucleotides agree with TRBD2. Germline-derived CDR1 and CDR2 are DFQATT and SNEGSKA (reference sequence). Unmatched junction bases numbered 9, after V lost 6 bases and J lost 10 bases. CDR3 size: 12 residues. The CDR3 loop reads CSASGELPEQFF. The CDR3 DNA is TGCAGTGCCAGCGGGGAACTCCCCGAGCAGTTCTTC.

The chain recombines TRBV7-8 with TRBJ2-1; no reliable D call. Per the germline V gene, CDR1 is SGHVS and CDR2 is FQNEAQ. The CDR3 sequence is 15 residues long. The ends were cut back, 5 bases at V and 0 bases at J, with 11 bases in the middle. CDR3 coding DNA: TGTGCCAGCAGCCCGATACCGAGCTCCTACAATGAGCAGTTCTTC. Its protein product is CASSPIPSSYNEQFF.

As for this clonotype: This could be a read error, since a much larger clone is one nucleotide away. The chain uses TRBV4-1 and TRBJ2-1; 9 positions match TRBD2. CDR3 size: 14 residues. CDR1 is MGHRA, CDR2 YSYEKL, per germline. The V segment lost 5 bases and the J segment 10 bases; nucleotides outside the gene matches: 9. The CDR3 coding sequence is TGCGCCAGCAGCGACCTAGCGGGGACCTACGAGCAGTTCTTC. Amino acid sequence: CASSDLAGTYEQFF.

The chain joins TRBV7-2 to TRBJ2-1, with 8 nucleotides matching TRBD1. Trimming at V came to 5 bases and at J to 7 bases, leaving 10 bases not matched to a gene. The CDR3 runs to 15 residues. The germline V gene has CDR1 SGHTA and CDR2 FQGNSA. CDR3: CASSPGRGLGNEQFF. For the CDR3, the DNA is TGTGCCAGCAGCCCCGGCAGGGGGCTTGGGAATGAGCAGTTCTTC.

There are many counts of this clonotype. The chain couples TRBV10-3 to TRBJ2-6; D gene ambiguous. From germline, CDR1 is ENHRY and CDR2 SYGVKD. The CDR3 extends over 15 amino acids. Trimming took off 6 bases at V and 2 bases at J, with 11 bases between the two ends. The CDR3 region is CAISPGPAGANVLTF. The CDR3 DNA is TGTGCCATCAGCCCCGGGCCGGCTGGGGCCAACGTCCTGACTTTC.

This clonotype was picked up many times. The rearrangement joins TRBV14 to TRBJ2-5, with D hard to call. V was shortened by 0 bases and J by 2 bases, with 10 bases between the two germline ends. This CDR3 is built from 15 residues. Germline CDR1 and CDR2: SGHDN and FVKESK. CDR3 amino acids: CASSQEKGFQETQYF. The DNA for the CDR3 is TGTGCCAGCAGCCAAGAAAAGGGATTTCAAGAGACCCAGTACTTC.

This clonotype was observed many times. The chain has TRBV4-1 and TRBJ2-7; D may be TRBD1 or TRBD2 (5 bases each). Germline V lookup: CDR1 MGHRA, CDR2 YSYEKL. V gave up 5 bases and J gave up 7 bases, with 15 bases separating them. This CDR3 is built from 13 residues. CDR3: CASSRGPEGEQYF. In DNA form, the CDR3 reads TGCGCCAGCAGCAGGGGACCTGAGGGTGAGCAGTACTTC.

This clonotype was seen a few times. The chain joins TRBV9 to TRBJ1-4, with D possibly being TRBD1 (5 bases). Trimming took 1 base from V and 8 from J, leaving 15 bases between them. Looked up from germline, CDR1 is SGDLS and CDR2 is YYNGEE. This CDR3 has 15 amino acids. CDR3 region: CASSVNEGPREKLFF. The CDR3 DNA is TGTGCCAGCAGCGTAAACGAGGGACCGAGAGAAAAACTGTTTTTT.

CDR3 sequence reads: CASSSRDRGDIQYF. CDR3 sequence (DNA): TGCGCCAGCAGCTCCCGGGACAGGGGTGACATTCAGTACTTC. This sequence joins TRBV5-1 and TRBJ2-4; 10 positions match TRBD1. Per the germline V gene, CDR1 is SGHRS and CDR2 is YFSETQ. The junction had 5 bases not matched to a gene; V was cut back by 3 bases and J by 8 bases. This CDR3 spans 14 amino acids.

This clonotype was counted between two and nine times. The chain couples TRBV30 to TRBJ1-1; 7 bases align to TRBD1. The CDR3 covers 15 residues. CDR1 is GTSNPN, CDR2 SVGIG, per germline (reference sequence). V shed 1 base, J shed 0 bases, and the junction held 5 bases outside the gene matches. The CDR3 loop is CAWSGQGYMNTEAFF. The DNA for the CDR3 is TGTGCCTGGAGTGGACAGGGCTATATGAACACTGAAGCTTTCTTT.

The V and J genes are TRBV6-6 and TRBJ2-5, with D hard to call. V lost 0 bases, J lost 2 bases, and 7 bases lay in between. The CDR3 consists of 14 residues. CDR1 MNHNY and CDR2 SVGAGI come from the germline V gene (reference sequence). The CDR3 bases are TGTGCCAGCAGTTACTCGGCTATTCAAGAGACCCAGTACTTC. Encoded protein: CASSYSAIQETQYF.

This clonotype has at least ten counts. The chain recombines TRBV29-1 with TRBJ2-1; D is perhaps TRBD1 or TRBD2 (5 bases each). CDR3 length equals 15 residues. Germline assignment: CDR1 SQVTM and CDR2 ANQGSEA. V lost 4 bases and J lost 0, with 13 bases in between. The CDR3: CSVAGTPRSYNEQFF. DNA of the CDR3: TGCAGCGTTGCAGGGACCCCACGCTCCTACAATGAGCAGTTCTTC.